This T cell receptor (beta chain) originates from a study of T cells of healthy individuals. CDR1 and CDR2 from the germline V gene are MNHEY and SMNVEV (reference sequence). V lost 2 bases and J 8 bases, leaving 9 bases between the germline ends. The CDR3 contains 12 residues. This clonotype was observed a few times. Via MiXCR, TCRdb re-called the 5' RACE reads, giving one row per CDR3 protein. The sample comprises some 100,000 distinct CDR3 sequences, approximately 15% of which are singletons, and approximately 6% rests with the top ten. V usage is TRBV27 and J usage is TRBJ1-1; D is ambiguous. The clonotype originates from a human donor in good health. CDR3 protein: CASSLGRQEAFF. CDR3 nucleotides: TGTGCCAGCAGTTTAGGGCGTCAGGAAGCTTTCTTT.